This TCR beta chain appears in the sequencing data of a study of T-cell reconstitution after alpha-beta-depleted transplantation in children (dated by TCRdb to the mid-2010s). General notes on the study: T-cell immune reconstitution after TCRalphabeta/CD19-depleted allogeneic hematopoietic cell transplantation in children was quantitatively tracked in the study by means of TCR repertoire profiling.

Library preparation was by PCR. Sequencing instrument: Illumina HiSeq 2500. TCR libraries were prepared with molecular barcoding, using unique molecular identifiers to normalize TCRbeta repertoire quantification. TCRdb cleaned the public reads at Q25 with fastp, built clones with MiXCR and kept in-frame beta chains. For every CDR3 protein sequence, its rows merge into one entry that carries the most common genes and DNA. The sample yields 500,000 to 650,000 distinct CDR3 sequences; over 10% were counted once. Of the sample, about 2.2% falls within the top ten clones. As regards this clonotype: The clone's antigen remains unknown. No quality values exist for individual bases; no much larger clone is one base distant.

This specimen's treatment or condition label, interpreted: allogeneic hematopoietic cell transplantation with graft depleted of TCRalphabeta T cells and CD19 B cells. Transplant recipients were children who received TCRalphabeta/CD19-depleted allogeneic hematopoietic cell grafts. Beyond this particular receptor, the publication reports: Hyperexpanded clone frequencies declined over subsequent months; after one year, T-cell counts and TCRbeta diversity were mostly attributed to newly produced T cells. Apparently early alphabetaT-cell count recovery about two months after transplant reportedly relied on only several hundred rapidly expanded clones derived from non-depleted graft cells. In some patients, the high TCRbeta diversity seen at day 60 was put down to recipient T cells and intrathymic progenitors that had survived conditioning.

The input for sequencing was PBMCs, mostly from graft donor cells, taken 360 days after TCRalphabeta/CD19-depleted stem cell transplant. The receptor's source is a male patient aged 10 to 17 who had a stem cell transplant for acute myeloid leukemia, so the T cells may come from the graft donor.

The DNA is TGTGCCAGCTCACGCCAGAGACAGTTCAATGAGCAGTTCTTC. Its coded protein is CASSRQRQFNEQFF. The V and J genes are TRBV3-1 and TRBJ2-1; TRBD1 could be the D gene, as 5 bases match. For CDR1 and CDR2, the germline V gene (reference sequence) lists LGHDT and YNNKEL. The V and J ends are trimmed by 8 bases and 6 bases, leaving 17 bases between them. The CDR3, from cysteine to phenylalanine, totals 14 residues. Only the CDR3 region is kept as DNA, spanning 42 bases read in frame from base 1.